Below are 3 T cell receptor beta chains sequenced from a single sample in a study of blood T cell repertoires in COVID-19. Method: immunoSEQ multiplex PCR; TCRdb's copy keeps in-frame clones and lacks some. The table shows around 150,000 clones, with more than 65% occurring only once. The material sequenced was peripheral blood. All receptors come from a woman aged 60-75 years with acute or convalescent COVID-19.

The chain combines TRBV10-1 with TRBJ2-7, with D perhaps TRBD1 (5 bases). Germline loops: CDR1 WNHNN, CDR2 SYGVQD (reference sequence). Trimming removed 6 bases at V and 2 bases at J, with 14 bases between. The CDR3 runs to 14 residues. CDR3 residues: CASSPRTPTYEQYF. CDR3 coding DNA: TGCGCCAGCAGCCCTAGGACACCAACCTACGAGCAGTACTTC.

This clone was seen only a few times. The chain carries TRBV9 and TRBJ1-3; D may be TRBD1 (6 bases). CDR3 length: 16 residues. V dropped 3 bases and J dropped 0 bases, with 13 bases sitting between them. CDR1 is SGDLS and CDR2 is YYNGEE in the germline V gene. CDR3: CASSADPRGSGNTIYF. DNA for the CDR3: TGTGCCAGCAGCGCCGACCCCAGGGGCTCTGGAAACACCATATATTTT.

The chain carries TRBV9 and TRBJ2-7, with 10 bases matching TRBD2. The CDR3 is 16 residues long. From germline, CDR1 is SGDLS and CDR2 YYNGEE. Trimming cost V 0 bases and J 7 bases; bases outside gene matches: 10. This CDR3 is CASSVGAGGQWREQYF. The CDR3 nucleotides are TGTGCCAGCAGCGTAGGAGCGGGAGGGCAGTGGAGGGAGCAGTACTTC.